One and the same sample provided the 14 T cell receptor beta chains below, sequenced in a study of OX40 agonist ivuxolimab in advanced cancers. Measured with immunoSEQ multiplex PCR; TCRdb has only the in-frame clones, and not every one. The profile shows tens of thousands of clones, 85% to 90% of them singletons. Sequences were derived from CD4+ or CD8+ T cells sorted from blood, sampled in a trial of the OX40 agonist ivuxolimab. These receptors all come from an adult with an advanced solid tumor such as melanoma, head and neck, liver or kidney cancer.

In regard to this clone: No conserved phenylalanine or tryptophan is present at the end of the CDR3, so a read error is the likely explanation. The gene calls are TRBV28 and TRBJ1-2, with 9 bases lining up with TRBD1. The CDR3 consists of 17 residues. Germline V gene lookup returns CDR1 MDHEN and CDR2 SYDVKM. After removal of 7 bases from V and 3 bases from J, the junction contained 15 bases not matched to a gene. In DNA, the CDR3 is TGTGCCAGCACATCCCATCTTAACAGGGGGCCGGACTATGGCTACACCCTC. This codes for CASTSHLNRGPDYGYTL.

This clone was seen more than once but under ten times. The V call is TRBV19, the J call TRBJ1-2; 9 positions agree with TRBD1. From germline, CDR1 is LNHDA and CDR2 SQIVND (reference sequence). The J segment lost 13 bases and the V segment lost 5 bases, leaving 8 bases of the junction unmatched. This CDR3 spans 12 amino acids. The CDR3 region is CASSPTGGLSTF. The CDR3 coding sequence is TGTGCCAGTAGTCCGACAGGGGGGCTCTCCACCTTC. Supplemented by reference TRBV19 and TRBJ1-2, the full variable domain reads DGGITQSPKYLFRKEGQNVTLSCEQNLNHDAMYWYRQDPGQGLRLIYYSQIVNDFQKGDIAEGYSVSREKKESFPLTVTSAQKNPTAFYLCASSPTGGLSTFGSGTRLTVV.

CDR3 protein: CASSLLTSGPYEQYF. The CDR3 bases are TGCGCCAGCAGCTTGCTGACTAGCGGGCCCTACGAGCAGTACTTC. The chain recombines TRBV5-1 with TRBJ2-7; 10 bases agree with TRBD2. The CDR3 totals 15 residues. Losses at the gene ends were 1 base for V and 2 bases for J; bases not matched to a gene: 3. Germline V gene lookup returns CDR1 SGHRS and CDR2 YFSETQ.

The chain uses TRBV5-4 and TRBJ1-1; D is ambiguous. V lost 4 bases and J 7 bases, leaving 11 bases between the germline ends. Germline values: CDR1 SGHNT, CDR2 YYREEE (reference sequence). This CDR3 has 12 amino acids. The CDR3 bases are TGTGCCAGCAGCGAGGGCAGGAATGAAGCTTTCTTT. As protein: CASSEGRNEAFF.

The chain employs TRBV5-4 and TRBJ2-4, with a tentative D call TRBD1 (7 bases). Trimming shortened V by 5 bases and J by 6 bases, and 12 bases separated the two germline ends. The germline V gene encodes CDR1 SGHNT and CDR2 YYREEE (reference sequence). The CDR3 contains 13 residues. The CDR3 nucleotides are TGTGCCAGCAGTCCAGGGGGACTAAACATTCAGTACTTC. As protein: CASSPGGLNIQYF.

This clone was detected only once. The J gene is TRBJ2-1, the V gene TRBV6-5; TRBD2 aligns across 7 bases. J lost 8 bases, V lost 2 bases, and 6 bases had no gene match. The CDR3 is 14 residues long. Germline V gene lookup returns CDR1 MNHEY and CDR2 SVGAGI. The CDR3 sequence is CASSYGAGAYEQFF. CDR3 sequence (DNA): TGTGCCAGCAGTTACGGGGCGGGAGCTTATGAGCAGTTCTTC.

The CDR3 reads CASSQAASILSGELFF. CDR3 coding DNA: TGTGCCAGCAGCCAAGCGGCTAGCATCCTCTCCGGGGAGCTGTTTTTT. V and J are TRBV4-2 and TRBJ2-2; the D gene is possibly TRBD2 (5 bases). Germline V lookup: CDR1 LGHNA, CDR2 YNFKEQ. Trimming shortened V by 1 base and J by 6 bases, and 15 bases separated the two germline ends. CDR3 size: 16 residues.

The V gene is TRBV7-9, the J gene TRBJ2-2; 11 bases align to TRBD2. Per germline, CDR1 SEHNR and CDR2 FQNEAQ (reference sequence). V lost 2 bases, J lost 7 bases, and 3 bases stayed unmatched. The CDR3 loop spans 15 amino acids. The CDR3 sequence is CASSLPSGRIGELFF. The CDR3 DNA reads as TGTGCCAGCAGCTTACCTAGCGGGAGGATCGGGGAGCTGTTTTTT.

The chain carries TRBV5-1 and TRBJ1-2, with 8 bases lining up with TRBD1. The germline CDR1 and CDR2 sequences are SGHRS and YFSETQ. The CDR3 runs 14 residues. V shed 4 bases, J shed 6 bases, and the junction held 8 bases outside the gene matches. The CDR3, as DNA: TGCGCCAGCAGCCCGGGACAGGCAGGGGATGGCTACACCTTC. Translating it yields CASSPGQAGDGYTF.

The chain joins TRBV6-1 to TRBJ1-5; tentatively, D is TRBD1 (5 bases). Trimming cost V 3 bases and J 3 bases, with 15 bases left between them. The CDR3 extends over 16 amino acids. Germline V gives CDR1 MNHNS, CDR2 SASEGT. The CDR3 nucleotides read TGTGCCAGCAGTGAGGTTCAGGGTAGGGTCAATCAGCCCCAGCATTTT. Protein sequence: CASSEVQGRVNQPQHF.

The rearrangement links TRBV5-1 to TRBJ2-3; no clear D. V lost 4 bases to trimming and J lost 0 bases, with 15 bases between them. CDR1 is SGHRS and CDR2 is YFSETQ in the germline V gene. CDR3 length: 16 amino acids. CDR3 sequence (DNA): TGCGCCAGCAGCCAGGACCTGACACTAAGCACAGATACGCAGTATTTT. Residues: CASSQDLTLSTDTQYF.

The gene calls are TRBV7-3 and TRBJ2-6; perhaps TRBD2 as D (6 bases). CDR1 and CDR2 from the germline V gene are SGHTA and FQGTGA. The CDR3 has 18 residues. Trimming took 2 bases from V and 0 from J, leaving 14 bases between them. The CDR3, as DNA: TGTGCCAGCAGCTTACGGGGAGGTAGCGTCTCTGGGGCCAACGTCCTGACTTTC. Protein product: CASSLRGGSVSGANVLTF.

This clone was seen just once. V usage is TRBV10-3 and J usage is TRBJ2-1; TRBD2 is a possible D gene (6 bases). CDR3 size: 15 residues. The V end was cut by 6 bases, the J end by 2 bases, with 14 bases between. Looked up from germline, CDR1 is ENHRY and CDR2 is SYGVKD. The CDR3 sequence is CAIRERAGPYNEQFF. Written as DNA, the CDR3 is TGTGCCATCAGGGAGAGGGCGGGACCCTACAATGAGCAGTTCTTC.

For the CDR3, the DNA is TGCGCCAGCAGCCCGGGACAGGGCCTCCACGAGCAGTACTTC. This encodes CASSPGQGLHEQYF. The V gene is TRBV5-1, the J gene TRBJ2-7; 9 nucleotides line up with TRBD1. The CDR3 runs to 14 residues. Trimming removed 4 bases from V and 5 bases from J; junction bases left unmatched: 7. The V gene's germline CDR1 is SGHRS and CDR2 YFSETQ.